This T cell receptor (beta chain) was obtained from a study of blood T cell repertoires in COVID-19. The wider study: The study drew acute and convalescent COVID-19 samples from the United States, Italy and Spain. Sample material is recorded as cDNA or gDNA derived from T cells, B-cell-depleted T cells, or PBMCs.

Clones were sequenced by immunoSEQ multiplex PCR, and TCRdb holds only the in-frame ones, with some missing. The sample contains about 200,000 clones, around 82% of which appear only once. Germline V gene sequence: CDR1 SGHNT, CDR2 YYREEE (reference sequence). Trimming cost V 3 bases and J 4 bases; bases outside gene matches: 4. The CDR3 is 17 residues long. Participants were aged about 18 to 89 years from 24 US areas. Categorization into cohorts depended on clinical history that participants reported. This TCR was recovered from a man between 40 and 49 years old who had recovered from COVID-19. The rearrangement uses TRBV5-4 and TRBJ2-2, with TRBD2 identical over 15 bases. Material for sequencing was PBMCs or T cells enriched from blood (not recorded which). CDR3: CASSSGLAGGITGELFF. The DNA of the CDR3 is TGTGCCAGCAGCTCCGGACTAGCGGGGGGGATCACCGGGGAGCTGTTTTTT. The whole variable domain, filled in from reference TRBV5-4 and TRBJ2-2, reads ETGVTQSPTHLIKTRGQQVTLRCSSQSGHNTVSWYQQALGQGPQFIFQYYREEENGRGNFPPRFSGLQFPNYSSELNVNALELDDSALYLCASSSGLAGGITGELFFGEGSRLTVL.